This record covers a single T cell receptor (beta chain). These data belong to a study of blood T cell repertoires in COVID-19. This table comes from immunoSEQ multiplex PCR, and its TCRdb copy is limited to in-frame clones, with some not included. The sample lists just over 300,000 clones; approximately 85% were seen once. Trimming removed 4 bases at V and 1 base at J, with 11 bases between. The V gene's germline CDR1 is SGHNT and CDR2 YYREEE (reference sequence). This CDR3 is 14 amino acids long. This TCR was sampled from a man between 25 and 39 years old who had recovered from COVID-19. J is TRBJ1-1 and V is TRBV5-4; the D is unclear. The sample taken for sequencing was PBMCs or T cells enriched from blood (not recorded which). The CDR3: CASSPGGENTEAFF. The CDR3 nucleotides are TGTGCCAGCAGCCCCGGCGGAGAGAACACTGAAGCTTTCTTT. The whole variable domain, filled in from reference TRBV5-4 and TRBJ1-1, reads ETGVTQSPTHLIKTRGQQVTLRCSSQSGHNTVSWYQQALGQGPQFIFQYYREEENGRGNFPPRFSGLQFPNYSSELNVNALELDDSALYLCASSPGGENTEAFFGQGTRLTVV.